This T cell receptor (beta chain) was found in a study of cytomegalovirus exposure and HLA in healthy donors. The study ran its PCR with 60 Vbeta and 13 Jbeta primers. Clones were read by immunoSEQ multiplex PCR, and TCRdb kept only the in-frame ones, dropping some. The sample holds roughly 100,000 clones, about 70% seen once. The TCR was taken from a female donor in good health and CMV-seronegative. Material for sequencing was PBMCs.

The CDR3 DNA is TGTGCCAGCAGACAGGACAGTAGCAATCAGCCCCAGCATTTT. Its translation: CASRQDSSNQPQHF. J is TRBJ1-5 and V is TRBV6-5, with D possibly being TRBD1 (6 bases). In germline, CDR1 is MNHEY, CDR2 SVGAGI. The germline V and J ends were trimmed by 6 bases and 0 bases, with 9 bases remaining between them. This CDR3 has 14 residues.